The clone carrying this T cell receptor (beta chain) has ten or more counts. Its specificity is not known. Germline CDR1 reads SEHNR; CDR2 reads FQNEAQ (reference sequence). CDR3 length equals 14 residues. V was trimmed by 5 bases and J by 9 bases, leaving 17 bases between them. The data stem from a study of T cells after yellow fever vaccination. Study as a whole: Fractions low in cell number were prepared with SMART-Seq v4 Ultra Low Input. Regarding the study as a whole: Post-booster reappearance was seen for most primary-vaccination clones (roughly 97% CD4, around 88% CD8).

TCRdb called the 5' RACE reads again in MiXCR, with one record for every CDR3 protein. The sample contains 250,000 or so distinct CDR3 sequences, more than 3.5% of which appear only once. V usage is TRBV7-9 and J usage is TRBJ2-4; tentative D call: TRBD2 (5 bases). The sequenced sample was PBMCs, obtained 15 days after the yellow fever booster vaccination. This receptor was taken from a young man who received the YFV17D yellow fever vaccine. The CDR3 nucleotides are TGTGCCAGCAGCGTTACCGGGGTCTCGAGCATTCAGTACTTC. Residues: CASSVTGVSSIQYF.